This TCR beta chain was sequenced in a study of radiotherapy plus CTLA-4 blockade in lung cancer. For the study at large: Objective responses were documented in about 20% of patients, with disease control in 31%.

Produced via immunoSEQ multiplex PCR; TCRdb's table is partial and in-frame only. The sample includes some 78,000 clones, around 90% seen only once; the top ten take around 0.87%. In chemo-refractory metastatic non-small-cell lung cancer, patients got ipilimumab CTLA-4 blockade together with focal radiation. CDR3 length equals 13 residues. V lost 4 bases, J lost 5 bases, and 10 bases lay in between. Study-level points and caveats: Subsequent to radiotherapy plus ipilimumab, tumor-derived TCR clones underwent expansion in blood. Early blood T cell clone dynamics reportedly forecast response best, with interferon-beta.

To note about this clone: No antigen is known for it.

The sequence came from a human donor with non-small cell lung cancer who had stable disease on radiotherapy plus ipilimumab. The chain couples TRBV5-3 to TRBJ2-1; no clear D gene. TRBV5-3 carries the ORF label, with uncertain function. The sample consisted of peripheral blood, taken from a patient treated with radiotherapy plus ipilimumab. The CDR3: CARSRNWDNEQFF. CDR3 DNA sequence: TGTGCCAGAAGCCGGAACTGGGACAATGAGCAGTTCTTC.